These T cell receptor beta chains were read from a single sample in a study of blood T cells in healthy people across ages. TCRdb redid the calling of the 5' RACE reads with MiXCR, one entry per CDR3 protein. Of about 1.4 million distinct CDR3 sequences in the sample, roughly 64% were seen once. The sequenced material came from blood. The receptors were gathered from a man aged 18 to 30 in good health. The CDR3 runs from the conserved cysteine through the conserved F or W. The order of the fields is J gene, CDR3 length, V gene, CDR3 protein.

J: TRBJ2-1
length: 15
V: TRBV6-2/TRBV6-3
CDR3: CAGSYSAGIWYEQFF

J: TRBJ1-6
length: 18
V: TRBV4-2
CDR3: CASSPKEWRNRDYSPLHF

J: TRBJ1-5
length: 17
V: TRBV4-1
CDR3: CASSHDTGGGVNQPQHF

J: TRBJ1-2
length: 16
V: TRBV6-5
CDR3: CASSRDAVPANYGYTF

J: TRBJ2-1
length: 13
V: TRBV14
CDR3: CASSQNAGVEQFF

J: TRBJ1-5
length: 15
V: TRBV10-3
CDR3: CATARVIDSNQPQHF

J: TRBJ1-2
length: 13
V: TRBV20-1
CDR3: CSADTGTRYGYTF

J: TRBJ2-3
length: 17
V: TRBV25-1
CDR3: CASSDPTSGESTDTQYF

J: TRBJ2-7
length: 17
V: TRBV4-2
CDR3: CASSPAQGLAGSNEQYF

J: TRBJ1-3
length: 15
V: TRBV4-3
CDR3: CASSPRLISGNTIYF

J: TRBJ2-3
length: 14
V: TRBV29-1
CDR3: CSVESGVGADTQYF

J: TRBJ1-1
length: 13
V: TRBV3-1
CDR3: CASSQLSGGTAFF

J: TRBJ2-3
length: 15
V: TRBV3-1
CDR3: CASSAITSHTDPQYF

J: TRBJ2-4
length: 14
V: TRBV6-2/TRBV6-3
CDR3: CASSYSAGADIQYF

J: TRBJ1-5
length: 14
V: TRBV19
CDR3: CASSILAGVQPQHF

J: TRBJ2-7
length: 17
V: TRBV14
CDR3: CASSSSGAGTNAYEQYF

J: TRBJ2-1
length: 17
V: TRBV12-5
CDR3: CASGLGITGELYNEQFF

J: TRBJ2-5
length: 16
V: TRBV7-9
CDR3: CASSSPGQGLGNEQYF

J: TRBJ2-1
length: 14
V: TRBV29-1
CDR3: CSAGGPLDYNEQFF

J: TRBJ2-3
length: 14
V: TRBV5-4
CDR3: CASSFNSFGDTQYF

J: TRBJ2-1
length: 15
V: TRBV4-2
CDR3: CASSQGTSLLDEQFF

J: TRBJ2-1
length: 17
V: TRBV3-1
CDR3: CASSQDVSGLWGNEQFF

J: TRBJ2-5
length: 12
V: TRBV15
CDR3: CATSQLRETQYF

J: TRBJ2-2
length: 16
V: TRBV6-6
CDR3: CASSYSIGGDTGELFF

J: TRBJ2-2
length: 14
V: TRBV15
CDR3: CATSRDRAVGELFF

J: TRBJ1-1
length: 11
V: TRBV18
CDR3: CASSGGAEAFF

J: TRBJ2-1
length: 14
V: TRBV2
CDR3: CASSDPSRNNEQFF

J: TRBJ2-5
length: 15
V: TRBV4-3
CDR3: CASSQDRTGGETQYF

J: -
length: 19
V: TRBV7-6
CDR3: CASSLLGRVSGEGVGEQYF

J: TRBJ2-1
length: 18
V: TRBV4-1
CDR3: CASSQGDLSGRRFYEQFF

J: TRBJ2-7
length: 12
V: TRBV6-2/TRBV6-3
CDR3: CASSPSAHEQYF

J: TRBJ1-2
length: 13
V: TRBV29-1
CDR3: CSVVEGVNYGYTF

J: TRBJ1-4
length: 18
V: TRBV7-6
CDR3: CASSPSAGFTNLNEKLFF

J: TRBJ2-7
length: 13
V: TRBV5-1
CDR3: CASSLDLGREQYF

J: TRBJ1-2
length: 14
V: TRBV7-9
CDR3: CASSLPHLRLGYTF

J: TRBJ2-7
length: 16
V: TRBV7-2
CDR3: CASSLGMGGGAYEQYF

J: TRBJ2-1
length: 9
V: TRBV29-1
CDR3: CSVDREQFF

J: TRBJ1-2
length: 14
V: TRBV29-1
CDR3: CSVEESRGVRGYTF

J: TRBJ1-5
length: 15
V: TRBV6-6
CDR3: CASSYQTGFNQPQHF

J: -
length: 13
V: TRBV5-1
CDR3: CASGMGGSDEQYF

J: TRBJ1-1
length: 13
V: TRBV12-3/TRBV12-4
CDR3: CASSPDRYREAFF

J: TRBJ2-7
length: 13
V: TRBV20-1
CDR3: CSARSGIVNEQYF

J: TRBJ2-1
length: 15
V: TRBV6-2/TRBV6-3
CDR3: CASSFGQGLRNEQFF

J: TRBJ2-1
length: 16
V: TRBV6-5
CDR3: CASRTEGGGSYNEQFF

J: TRBJ2-3
length: 15
V: TRBV5-1
CDR3: CASSPYGGYTDTQYF

J: TRBJ1-5
length: 15
V: TRBV6-1
CDR3: CASRLAGVAPQPQHF

J: -
length: 12
V: TRBV7-8
CDR3: CASSSGPGEQYF

J: TRBJ1-2
length: 13
V: TRBV12-3/TRBV12-4
CDR3: CASSVLGIEGYTF

J: TRBJ2-7
length: 15
V: TRBV5-1
CDR3: CASSLSGRDSYEQYF

J: -
length: 15
V: TRBV7-2
CDR3: CASSLERTGWETQYF

J: TRBJ1-5
length: 19
V: TRBV4-3
CDR3: CASSQDLGTGAAWGQPQHF